The T cell receptor beta chain described here comes from a study of blood T cell repertoires in COVID-19. Study in general: T cells, B-cell-depleted T cells, or PBMCs supplied cDNA or gDNA.

Authors' methods: Reference gene primers were amplified, and this amplification served to estimate nucleated cell counts. The method was immunoSEQ multiplex PCR; TCRdb's version includes in-frame clones alone and lacks a portion of them. D and trimming were read from the DNA, whereas the V and J calls and clone size are those reported in that table. The table has just over 300,000 clones, 89% seen once; the top ten hold around 1.9%. The CDR3 length is 14 residues. CDR1 and CDR2 from the germline V gene are ENHRY and SYGVKD. The V gene end was trimmed by 3 bases and the J gene end by 5 bases; junction bases not matched to a gene: 3.

This clonotype was obtained from a woman between 25 and 40 years old with COVID-19, enrolled during active disease. Sequenced sample: peripheral blood. V and J are TRBV10-3 and TRBJ1-5, with TRBD1 identical over 8 bases. This CDR3 reads CAISDSGGYQPQHF. The CDR3 region has the DNA TGTGCCATCAGTGACTCAGGGGGCTATCAGCCCCAGCATTTT.